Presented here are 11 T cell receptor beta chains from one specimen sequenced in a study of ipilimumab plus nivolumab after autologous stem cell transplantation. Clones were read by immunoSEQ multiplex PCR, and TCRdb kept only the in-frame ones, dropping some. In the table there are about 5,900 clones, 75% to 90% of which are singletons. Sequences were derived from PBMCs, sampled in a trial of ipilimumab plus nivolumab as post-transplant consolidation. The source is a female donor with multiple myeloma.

The CDR3 region is CSGSGVANTEAFF. The CDR3 bases are TGCAGCGGCTCAGGGGTAGCGAACACTGAAGCTTTCTTT. The chain employs TRBV29-1 and TRBJ1-1; possible D gene TRBD1, 6 bases. Trimming pared 7 bases from V and 1 base from J, leaving 13 bases between. This CDR3 region has 13 residues. Germline values: CDR1 SQVTM, CDR2 ANQGSEA.

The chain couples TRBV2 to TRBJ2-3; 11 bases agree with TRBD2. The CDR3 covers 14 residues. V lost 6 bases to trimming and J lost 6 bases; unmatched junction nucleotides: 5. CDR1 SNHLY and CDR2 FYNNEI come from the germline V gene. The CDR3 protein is CASRLLAGADTQYF. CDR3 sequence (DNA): TGTGCCAGCAGACTACTAGCGGGAGCTGATACGCAGTATTTT.

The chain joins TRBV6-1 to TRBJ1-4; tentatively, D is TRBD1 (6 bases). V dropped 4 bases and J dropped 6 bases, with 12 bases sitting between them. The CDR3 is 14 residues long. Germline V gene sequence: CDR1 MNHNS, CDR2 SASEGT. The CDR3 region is CASSVGGRDEKLFF. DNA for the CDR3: TGTGCCAGCAGTGTTGGGGGGCGCGATGAAAAACTGTTTTTT.

The CDR3 DNA is TGTGCCAGCAGCTTGGAGGCAGGAGGGAGGACTGAAGCTTTCTTT. This encodes CASSLEAGGRTEAFF. V and J are TRBV5-6 and TRBJ1-1; D is ambiguous. V gave up 0 bases and J gave up 5 bases, with 14 bases separating them. The germline CDR1 and CDR2 sequences are SGHDT and YYEEEE. The CDR3 consists of 15 residues.

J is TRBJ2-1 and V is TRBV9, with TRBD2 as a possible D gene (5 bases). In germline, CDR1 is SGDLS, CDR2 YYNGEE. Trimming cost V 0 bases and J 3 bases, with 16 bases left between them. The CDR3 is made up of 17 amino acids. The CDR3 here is CASSVAAEAGVYNEQFF. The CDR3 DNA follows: TGTGCCAGCAGCGTAGCAGCGGAGGCCGGCGTCTACAATGAGCAGTTCTTC.

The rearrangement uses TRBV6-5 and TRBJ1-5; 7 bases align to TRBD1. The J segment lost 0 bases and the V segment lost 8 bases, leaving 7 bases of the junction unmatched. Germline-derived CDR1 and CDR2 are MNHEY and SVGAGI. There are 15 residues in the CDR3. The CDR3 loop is CASSPGQNSNQPQHF. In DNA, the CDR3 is TGTGCCAGCTCCCCGGGACAGAATAGCAATCAGCCCCAGCATTTT.

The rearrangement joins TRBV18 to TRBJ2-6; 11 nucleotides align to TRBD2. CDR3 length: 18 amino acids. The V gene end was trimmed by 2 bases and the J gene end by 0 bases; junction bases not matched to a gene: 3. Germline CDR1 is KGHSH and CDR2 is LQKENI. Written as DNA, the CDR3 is TGTGCCAGCTCACCATCACTAGCGGGAGTCTCTGGGGCCAACGTCCTGACTTTC. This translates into CASSPSLAGVSGANVLTF.

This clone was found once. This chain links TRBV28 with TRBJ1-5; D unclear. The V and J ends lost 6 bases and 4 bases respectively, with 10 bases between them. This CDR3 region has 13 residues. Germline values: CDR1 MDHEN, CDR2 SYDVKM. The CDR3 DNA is TGTGCCAGCAGGGTTGACCCTAATCAGCCCCAGCATTTT. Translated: CASRVDPNQPQHF.

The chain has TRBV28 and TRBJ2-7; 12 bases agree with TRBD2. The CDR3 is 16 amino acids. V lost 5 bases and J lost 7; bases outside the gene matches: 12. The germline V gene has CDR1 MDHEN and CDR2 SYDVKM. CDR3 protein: CASSPVTSGRRGEQYF. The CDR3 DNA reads TGTGCCAGCAGTCCGGTGACTAGCGGGAGAAGAGGGGAGCAGTACTTC.

The CDR3 here is CSVGTTWDSYFSYEQYF. Here the CDR3 DNA reads TGCAGCGTCGGTACCACTTGGGACAGCTACTTCTCCTACGAGCAGTACTTC. This chain joins TRBV29-1 and TRBJ2-7, with 7 bases lining up with TRBD1. V was pared by 6 bases and J by 0 bases, with 17 bases of the junction left unmatched. CDR3 size: 17 residues. The V gene's germline CDR1 is SQVTM and CDR2 ANQGSEA.

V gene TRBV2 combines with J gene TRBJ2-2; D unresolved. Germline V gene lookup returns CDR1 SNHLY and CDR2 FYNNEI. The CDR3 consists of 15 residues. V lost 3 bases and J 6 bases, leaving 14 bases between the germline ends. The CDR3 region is CASSDDLGFPGELFF. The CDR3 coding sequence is TGTGCCAGCAGTGATGACTTGGGGTTCCCCGGGGAGCTGTTTTTT.